This T cell receptor beta chain was identified in a study of T cells after somatic rescue of genetic block (dated by TCRdb to about 2020). Turning to the overall study: The study assessed how robust, over the long term, a T-cell system was when the system had developed through somatic rescue of a genetic block in T-cell development.

On this clone itself: No antigen is known for it. There are no base qualities to consult, and no much larger clone falls within one base.

Libraries were built with the immunoSEQ multiplex PCR assay. TCRdb stores this immuneACCESS table with in-frame sequences only. Part of the clones is absent; in the studies checked, under half of the shortfall reflects unresolved V genes, and no reason is known for the rest. The sample includes 65,000 to 70,000 clones, with 85% to 95% observed a single time. The leading ten clones occupy 2.9% of the sample. Material: peripheral blood mononuclear cells (PBMCs). This clonotype was sampled from a man aged 40-50 years.

The CDR3 is CASSRQGNQPQHF. In nucleotide form, the sequence is TGTGCCAGCAGTCGACAGGGAAATCAGCCCCAGCATTTT. In this chain, TRBV2 is recombined with TRBJ1-5, with 7 bases aligning to TRBD1. From the cysteine through the phenylalanine, the CDR3 covers 13 amino acids. Only the CDR3 portion is preserved as DNA: 39 bases, with reading frame beginning at the first base. CDR1 SNHLY and CDR2 FYNNEI were looked up in the germline V gene. For this chain, trimming is 5 bases at the V end and 4 bases at the J end, and the number of junction bases without a gene match is 2.